A single sample is the source of the 17 T cell receptor beta chains below, sequenced in a study of PD-1 blockade in classical Hodgkin lymphoma. No patient escaped relapse after autologous stem cell transplantation, and brentuximab vedotin exposure varied. Sequencing used immunoSEQ multiplex PCR; TCRdb keeps in-frame clones, though not all of them. The sample has approximately 160,000 clones, around 73% seen once. The sequencing used peripheral blood mononuclear cells (PBMCs), collected before the second cycle of nivolumab. These receptors were obtained from a human donor with classical Hodgkin lymphoma.

The chain combines TRBV4-3 with TRBJ2-1, with unresolved D. The V end was cut by 1 base, the J end by 7 bases, with 14 bases between. Germline assignment: CDR1 LGHNA and CDR2 YSLEER. CDR3 size: 15 residues. The CDR3 DNA reads as TGCGCCAGCAGCCAAGGGGCCGCCCAAACTAATGAGCAGTTCTTC. It encodes CASSQGAAQTNEQFF.

V usage is TRBV7-2 and J usage is TRBJ1-3, with 7 bases fitting TRBD1. The germline CDR1 and CDR2 sequences are SGHTA and FQGNSA. V lost 5 bases, J lost 4 bases, and 2 bases stayed unmatched. This CDR3 spans 13 amino acids. In DNA, the CDR3 is TGTGCCAGCAGCAGGACAGGAGGAAACACCATATATTTT. Residues: CASSRTGGNTIYF.

The genes are TRBV9 and TRBJ1-3; 7 bases match TRBD1. Germline V gene sequence: CDR1 SGDLS, CDR2 YYNGEE. The V gene end was trimmed by 2 bases and the J gene end by 0 bases; junction bases not matched to a gene: 5. This CDR3 comprises 16 residues. CDR3 residues: CASSVQDRISGNTIYF. CDR3 coding DNA: TGTGCCAGCAGCGTCCAGGACAGGATCTCTGGAAACACCATATATTTT.

The CDR3 loop reads CASSFGMEETQYF. The CDR3 coding sequence is TGCGCCAGCAGCTTTGGAATGGAAGAGACCCAGTACTTC. The chain links TRBV5-1 to TRBJ2-5; no clear D gene. The CDR3 has 13 residues. V lost 2 bases and J lost 3, with 8 bases in between. CDR1 and CDR2 from the germline V gene are SGHRS and YFSETQ.

V is TRBV6-6 and J is TRBJ2-3, with D perhaps matching TRBD1 (5 bases). The germline V and J ends were trimmed by 2 bases and 3 bases, with 9 bases remaining between them. The CDR3 runs 14 residues. CDR1 and CDR2 from the germline V gene are MNHNY and SVGAGI (reference sequence). Here the CDR3 DNA reads TGTGCCAGCAGTTACCAGGACACTACAGATACGCAGTATTTT. It codes for CASSYQDTTDTQYF.

This clone was counted a single time. The chain uses TRBV30 and TRBJ2-7, with a possible D match to TRBD2 (7 bases). The CDR3 runs 16 residues. CDR1 is GTSNPN and CDR2 is SVGIG in the germline V gene (reference sequence). V shed 1 base and J shed 4 bases, with 20 bases lying between them. The CDR3 bases are TGTGCCTGGAGTGACCCCCCTTTGGGGGGGGCTTACGAGCAGTACTTC. This codes for CAWSDPPLGGAYEQYF.

V usage is TRBV7-9 and J usage is TRBJ1-4; 7 bases map to TRBD1. The CDR3 sequence is 15 residues long. Trimming at V came to 1 base and at J to 7 bases, leaving 6 bases not matched to a gene. Germline CDR1 SEHNR, CDR2 FQNEAQ (reference sequence). In nucleotides, the CDR3 is TGTGCCAGCAGCTTAGGACAGGGAAGGGGTGAAAAACTGTTTTTT. Residues: CASSLGQGRGEKLFF.

This clone was found once. The V gene is TRBV5-6, the J gene TRBJ2-1; TRBD1 aligns across 8 bases. Germline V gene sequence: CDR1 SGHDT, CDR2 YYEEEE. The length of the CDR3 is 16 residues. With 4 bases clipped from V and 4 bases from J, the junction kept 10 bases outside the gene matches. The CDR3 loop is CASSILDRVPYNEQFF. The CDR3 nucleotides are TGTGCCAGCAGCATCTTGGACAGGGTCCCTTACAATGAGCAGTTCTTC.

The genes are TRBV6-1 and TRBJ2-2, with D possibly matching TRBD2 (6 bases). CDR3 length: 13 amino acids. Trimming shortened V by 5 bases and J by 7 bases, and 11 bases separated the two germline ends. The V gene's germline CDR1 is MNHNS and CDR2 SASEGT. This chain's CDR3 is CASSSRTNGELFF. The CDR3 DNA reads TGTGCCAGCAGTTCCCGGACTAACGGGGAGCTGTTTTTT.

The chain couples TRBV7-2 to TRBJ2-7, with 7 bases matching TRBD2. The length of the CDR3 is 15 residues. CDR1 and CDR2 (germline): SGHTA, FQGNSA. The V segment lost 5 bases and the J segment 2 bases; nucleotides outside the gene matches: 9. The CDR3 protein is CASSQAGLLTYEQYF. As DNA, the CDR3 is TGTGCCAGCAGCCAAGCGGGGTTATTAACCTACGAGCAGTACTTC.

V usage is TRBV5-4 and J usage is TRBJ1-2, with a possible D match to TRBD1 (5 bases). V shed 5 bases and J shed 4 bases, with 18 bases lying between them. Germline loops: CDR1 SGHNT, CDR2 YYREEE (reference sequence). The CDR3 spans 15 residues. The CDR3 spells CASRDRDGRSYGYTF. CDR3 DNA sequence: TGTGCCAGCAGGGACCGGGACGGAAGATCCTATGGCTACACCTTC. Using reference TRBV5-4 and TRBJ1-2 for the parts outside the CDR3, the full variable domain is ETGVTQSPTHLIKTRGQQVTLRCSSQSGHNTVSWYQQALGQGPQFIFQYYREEENGRGNFPPRFSGLQFPNYSSELNVNALELDDSALYLCASRDRDGRSYGYTFGSGTRLTVV.

V gene TRBV6-5 combines with J gene TRBJ1-1; D not certain. The CDR3 length is 15 residues. Germline V lookup: CDR1 MNHEY, CDR2 SVGAGI. Trimming removed 2 bases at V and 6 bases at J, with 16 bases between. The chain's CDR3 is CASSYTQESRPEAFF. CDR3 sequence (DNA): TGTGCCAGCAGTTACACCCAGGAGTCTCGACCTGAAGCTTTCTTT.

The chain has TRBV7-6 and TRBJ2-5; no definite D call. The J call may be faulty, since TRBJ2-7 better matches the DNA end. This CDR3 spans 13 amino acids. Germline V gene sequence: CDR1 SGHVS, CDR2 FNYEAQ. The DNA for the CDR3 is TGTGCCAGCAGCTTTGGGTCTGCCTACGAGCAGTACTTC. Its protein is CASSFGSAYEQYF.

This rearrangement joins TRBV4-2 to TRBJ1-3; D possibly corresponds to TRBD1 (5 bases). CDR3 length equals 16 residues. Germline CDR1 and CDR2: LGHNA and YNFKEQ. Trimming shortened V by 3 bases and J by 0 bases, and 12 bases separated the two germline ends. The CDR3, as DNA: TGTGCCAGCAGCCACGTCCGGGGCACCTCTGGAAACACCATATATTTT. Translation: CASSHVRGTSGNTIYF.

The V call is TRBV5-1, the J call TRBJ2-6; D may be TRBD1 (6 bases). The CDR3 runs to 17 residues. V was pared by 1 base and J by 1 base, with 12 bases between. The germline V gene encodes CDR1 SGHRS and CDR2 YFSETQ. The DNA of the CDR3 is TGCGCCAGCAGCTTGCGACAGGCCGGATCTGGGGCCAACGTCCTGACTTTC. This translates into CASSLRQAGSGANVLTF.

This clone has just a few counts. The chain uses TRBV2 and TRBJ1-2; TRBD1 matches 9 bases. This CDR3 is built from 15 residues. V shed 4 bases, J shed 5 bases, and the junction held 8 bases outside the gene matches. Per the germline V gene, CDR1 is SNHLY and CDR2 is FYNNEI. The CDR3 region has the DNA TGTGCCAGCAGTGCTCCGGACAGGGGATTTTATGGCTACACCTTC. Translated, it gives CASSAPDRGFYGYTF.

V gene TRBV6-5 combines with J gene TRBJ1-1; D unclear. Per the germline V gene, CDR1 is MNHEY and CDR2 is SVGAGI. V lost 8 bases and J lost 1, with 8 bases in between. The CDR3 is 12 amino acids. The CDR3 region has the DNA TGTGCCAGCGTTGCAGCGAACACTGAAGCTTTCTTT. Its protein product is CASVAANTEAFF.